This T cell receptor beta chain was documented in a study of lymphopenia after photon versus proton radiotherapy. The CDR3 has 11 residues. With 2 bases removed from V and 5 bases from J, the gap between germline ends came to 3 bases. The germline gives CDR1 SGHAT, CDR2 FQNNGV. Using immunoSEQ multiplex PCR, the repertoire was profiled, and TCRdb retains in-frame clones only, with some absent. The table records about 25,000 clones, roughly 86% of them present only once. Study-level points and caveats: Post-nadir TCR diversity decline inversely tracked overall survival among those who died. Relative stability marked proton patients; photon patients lost diversity and naive cells. Only patients who died were analyzed for survival; proton advantage is unproven. Oligoclonal CD8+ Temra expansion after nadir drove photon patients' diversity drop.

For this clone: As yet, its antigen is unknown.

This receptor was identified in a man aged 45-65 years with gastric cancer. The chain recombines TRBV11-2 with TRBJ1-1; D remains ambiguous. The sequenced sample was peripheral blood, obtained from a patient treated with photon-based radiotherapy. CDR3 sequence (DNA): TGTGCCAGCAGCTTAAAGACTGAAGCTTTCTTT. Protein product: CASSLKTEAFF. Complete variable domain (other parts from reference TRBV11-2 and TRBJ1-1): EAGVAQSPRYKIIEKRQSVAFWCNPISGHATLYWYQQILGQGPKLLIQFQNNGVVDDSQLPKDRFSAERLKGVDSTLKIQPAKLEDSAVYLCASSLKTEAFFGQGTRLTVV.